These 22 T cell receptor beta chains came from one sample sequenced in a study of a mutant IDH1 vaccine in newly diagnosed glioma. The repertoire was sequenced with immunoSEQ multiplex PCR; TCRdb's copy has only in-frame clones and lacks some. The repertoire has roughly 51,000 clones, 82% of them found once; the top ten carry roughly 3.2%. Time point noted: week 5, during vaccination. The vaccine gave 300 ug of a 20-mer mutant IDH1 peptide subcutaneously per dose. These TCRs' antigens remain unknown. The material sequenced was PBMCs, taken from a glioma patient whose treatment included an IDH1 peptide vaccine. All receptors come from a woman under 30 with glioma. Some clones in this sample may be carry-over from other donors' samples.

The V call is TRBV19, the J call TRBJ2-7; no reliable D call. The CDR3 loop spans 14 amino acids. Per the germline V gene, CDR1 is LNHDA and CDR2 is SQIVND (reference sequence). The germline V and J ends were trimmed by 7 bases and 2 bases, with 15 bases remaining between them. DNA for the CDR3: TGTGCCAGTAAACGGAGCCGACCGACCTACGAGCAGTACTTC. Encoded protein: CASKRSRPTYEQYF.

V gene TRBV4-3 combines with J gene TRBJ2-2, with D perhaps TRBD2 (6 bases). V was cut by 4 bases and J by 7 bases, with 22 bases left in between. The CDR3 extends over 17 amino acids. Germline values: CDR1 LGHNA, CDR2 YSLEER. This chain's CDR3 is CASSPHGAGLANGELFF. In DNA form, the CDR3 reads TGCGCCAGCAGCCCCCACGGGGCGGGGCTGGCTAACGGGGAGCTGTTTTTT.

The CDR3 nucleotides read TGCGCCAGCAGCTTTCCGGTTGGGACAGGGGTCAATGAGCAGTTCTTC. Its protein product is CASSFPVGTGVNEQFF. This sequence joins TRBV5-1 and TRBJ2-1, with 10 bases aligning to TRBD1. Germline assignment: CDR1 SGHRS and CDR2 YFSETQ. The CDR3 runs 16 residues. V was clipped by 2 bases and J by 6 bases; unmatched bases: 8.

The chain joins TRBV2 to TRBJ2-7, with D tentatively TRBD2 (5 bases). Trimming left V 6 bases short and J 4 bases short, with 10 bases between. The CDR3 length is 12 residues. Germline assignment: CDR1 SNHLY and CDR2 FYNNEI. The CDR3 region is CASRRVRYEQYF. The CDR3 bases are TGTGCCAGCAGGCGGGTTCGGTACGAGCAGTACTTC.

Comment on this clone: Germline and junction disagree at one end, which may indicate a read error. The V and J genes are TRBV7-7 and TRBJ2-7; 10 bases are shared with TRBD2. The germline V gene encodes CDR1 SSHAT and CDR2 FNYEAQ (reference sequence). The CDR3 sequence is 13 residues long. CDR3 sequence: CASSLAGGDEQYF. The DNA for the CDR3 is TGTGCTAGCAGCTTAGCGGGGGGAGACGAGCAGTACTTC.

The rearrangement links TRBV6-6 to TRBJ2-7; 8 bases align to TRBD1. CDR3 length: 15 amino acids. Germline V lookup: CDR1 MNHNY, CDR2 SVGAGI (reference sequence). The V and J ends lost 7 bases and 1 base, in that order; junction bases with no gene match: 9. The DNA of the CDR3 is TGTGCCAGCATCGACAGGGGAATAAGTTCCTACGAGCAGTACTTC. This encodes CASIDRGISSYEQYF.

This clone is a singleton in its sample. This sequence joins TRBV27 and TRBJ1-2; no clear D gene. Trimming stripped 6 bases from V and 0 bases from J, with 11 bases between. This CDR3 spans 14 amino acids. Germline V gene lookup returns CDR1 MNHEY and CDR2 SMNVEV (reference sequence). The CDR3 bases are TGTGCCAGCAGCAGCCCCGGTGCTAACTATGGCTACACCTTC. Amino acids: CASSSPGANYGYTF.

CDR3 bases: TGTGCCAGCAGCGTAAAGGAGGGGGCCGGAGTGATAGAGAGCACTGAAGCTTTCTTT. Amino acid sequence: CASSVKEGAGVIESTEAFF. This rearrangement joins TRBV9 to TRBJ1-1; 7 positions agree with TRBD1. CDR3 length: 19 amino acids. Trimming took 1 base from V and 4 from J; bases not matched to a gene: 19. Germline-derived CDR1 and CDR2 are SGDLS and YYNGEE. The variable domain in full, with the rest retrieved from reference TRBV9 and TRBJ1-1, is DSGVTQTPKHLITATGQRVTLRCSPRSGDLSVYWYQQSLDQGLQFLIQYYNGEERAKGNILERFSAQQFPDLHSELNLSSLELGDSALYFCASSVKEGAGVIESTEAFFGQGTRLTVV.

As to this clone: A read error may produce the germline difference seen at one junction end. The chain couples TRBV6-5 to TRBJ2-5, with 12 bases identical to TRBD2. The CDR3 is 13 amino acids. Germline values: CDR1 MNHEY, CDR2 SVGAGI. CDR3 region: CASSFGWTSGNHF. The CDR3 DNA reads TGTGCCAGCAGTTTTGGATGGACTAGCGGGAATCACTTC.

The genes are TRBV19 and TRBJ2-7; TRBD1 matches 9 bases. The length of the CDR3 is 15 residues. The germline CDR1 and CDR2 sequences are LNHDA and SQIVND (reference sequence). Losses at the gene ends were 3 bases for V and 3 bases for J; bases not matched to a gene: 6. The CDR3 protein is CASSIQGQGYYEQYF. For the CDR3, the DNA is TGTGCCAGTAGTATCCAGGGACAGGGCTACTACGAGCAGTACTTC.

The table lists this clone with a few counts. The rearrangement links TRBV6-5 to TRBJ1-1, with D uncertain. Germline lookup yields CDR1 MNHEY and CDR2 SVGAGI. The CDR3 loop spans 14 amino acids. Trimming removed 5 bases at V and 2 bases at J, with 12 bases between. The CDR3 coding sequence is TGTGCCAGCAGTCGCCGAGGCGGAAACACTGAAGCTTTCTTT. Translated: CASSRRGGNTEAFF.

J is TRBJ1-2 and V is TRBV5-6; maybe TRBD1 (5 bases). This CDR3 is 14 amino acids long. Germline CDR1 SGHDT, CDR2 YYEEEE. Trimming pared 0 bases from V and 6 bases from J, leaving 12 bases between. The chain's CDR3 is CASSLGPSGDGYTF. CDR3 coding DNA: TGTGCCAGCAGCTTGGGTCCGTCGGGGGATGGCTACACCTTC.

V gene TRBV2 combines with J gene TRBJ2-7; the match to TRBD2 covers 11 bases. The CDR3 sequence is 15 residues long. The germline V gene has CDR1 SNHLY and CDR2 FYNNEI. Unmatched junction bases numbered 3, after V lost 3 bases and J lost 2 bases. The CDR3 DNA follows: TGTGCCAGCAGTGAGGGACTAGCGGCTACCTACGAGCAGTACTTC. As protein: CASSEGLAATYEQYF.

This clone was observed a handful of times. The CDR3 nucleotides are TGTGCCAGCAGCACCGGACAGGGAATATTGAACACTGAAGCTTTCTTT. It codes for CASSTGQGILNTEAFF. The rearrangement links TRBV7-9 to TRBJ1-1; 8 positions agree with TRBD1. The CDR3 spans 16 residues. Germline trimming cut 5 bases from V and 0 bases from J; bases unmatched to any gene: 8. Germline V gene data show CDR1 as SEHNR and CDR2 as FQNEAQ (reference sequence).

The chain uses TRBV2 and TRBJ1-2; no reliable D call. Germline CDR1 and CDR2: SNHLY and FYNNEI. The CDR3 is made up of 13 amino acids. The V end was cut by 4 bases, the J end by 4 bases, with 10 bases between. The CDR3 nucleotides read TGTGCCAGCAGTGGTCGGGGTGCCTATGGCTACACCTTC. Its protein is CASSGRGAYGYTF.

The rearrangement uses TRBV29-1 and TRBJ1-3; the D gene is possibly TRBD1 (6 bases). Trimming removed 0 bases from V and 2 bases from J, with 11 bases in between. The CDR3 covers 15 residues. CDR1 and CDR2 from the germline V gene are SQVTM and ANQGSEA. The CDR3 coding sequence is TGCAGCGTTGAAGATCGGGGGGCAACTGGAAACACCATATATTTT. Protein: CSVEDRGATGNTIYF.

V and J are TRBV5-6 and TRBJ1-1; possible D gene TRBD1, 5 bases. V lost 5 bases and J lost 5, with 7 bases in between. CDR1 is SGHDT and CDR2 is YYEEEE in the germline V gene. The CDR3 extends over 11 amino acids. The CDR3: CASRKGTEAFF. CDR3 DNA: TGTGCCAGCAGAAAGGGGACTGAAGCTTTCTTT.

This clone has a single count. The V and J genes are TRBV7-9 and TRBJ2-7; TRBD1 aligns across 9 bases. Germline CDR1 SEHNR, CDR2 FQNEAQ (reference sequence). Losses at the gene ends were 5 bases for V and 2 bases for J; bases not matched to a gene: 10. This CDR3 is built from 16 residues. The CDR3 loop is CASSQPGQGSTYEQYF. CDR3 nucleotides: TGTGCCAGCAGCCAGCCGGGACAGGGCTCAACCTACGAGCAGTACTTC.

The genes are TRBV30 and TRBJ1-2; a possible D gene is TRBD1 (5 bases). The CDR3 runs to 14 residues. V was shortened by 5 bases and J by 3 bases, with 16 bases between the two germline ends. Germline CDR1 is GTSNPN and CDR2 is SVGIG (reference sequence). Here the CDR3 DNA reads TGTGCCTGGGTTGGGGGGATATGGGACTATGGCTACACCTTC. Translation: CAWVGGIWDYGYTF.

The CDR3 nucleotides are TGTGCCACCAGCAGAGAAAACCACTACGAGCAGTACTTC. It specifies CATSRENHYEQYF. This chain uses TRBV15 with TRBJ2-7; D unclear. V lost 0 bases to trimming and J lost 3 bases, with 6 bases between them. The CDR3 sequence is 13 residues long. The germline CDR1 and CDR2 sequences are LNHNV and YYDKDF (reference sequence).

V and J are TRBV7-2 and TRBJ2-7; D unclear. Germline V gene lookup returns CDR1 SGHTA and CDR2 FQGNSA. There are 16 residues in the CDR3. The V and J ends lost 0 bases and 4 bases respectively, with 16 bases between them. The CDR3 sequence: CASSLALTARNYEQYF. In nucleotides, the CDR3 is TGTGCCAGCAGCTTAGCGCTTACAGCAAGAAATTACGAGCAGTACTTC.

The chain links TRBV5-5 to TRBJ1-1; a possible D gene is TRBD1 (6 bases). The CDR3 is 16 amino acids. The V gene's germline CDR1 is SGHKS and CDR2 YYEKEE (reference sequence). V dropped 4 bases and J dropped 3 bases, with 19 bases sitting between them. The CDR3 DNA is TGTGCCAGCAGCACGGTTGGGGGGGCCCCCCACACTGAAGCTTTCTTT. Protein: CASSTVGGAPHTEAFF.